The 8 T cell receptor beta chains in this list originate from one sample, sequenced in a study of shared clonotypes between healthy human individuals. The method was immunoSEQ multiplex PCR; TCRdb's version includes in-frame clones alone and lacks a portion of them. Here the sample spans roughly 300,000 clones, about nine tenths being singletons. Sequencing input: memory CD8+ T cells sorted from blood. Subset of the sample: CD45RO+ cells pooled with CCR7-negative TemRA cells. These receptors were taken from a man between 18 and 35 years old in good health.

Details on this clone: Other DNA sequences in the sample encode the same CDR3. This chain uses TRBV11-2 with TRBJ2-5; D not certain. V lost 1 base, J lost 5 bases, and 2 bases lay in between. Germline CDR1 reads SGHAT; CDR2 reads FQNNGV. This CDR3 has 11 residues. CDR3 in DNA: TGTGCCAGCAGCTTAGTGGAGACCCAGTACTTC. Protein product: CASSLVETQYF.

This chain links TRBV11-2 with TRBJ2-7, with D possibly TRBD1 on 6 matching bases. Trimming took 5 bases from V and 3 from J, leaving 17 bases between them. This CDR3 has 15 residues. The germline gives CDR1 SGHAT, CDR2 FQNNGV. This chain's CDR3 is CASSPAGTPVYEQYF. As DNA, the CDR3 is TGTGCCAGCAGCCCGGCCGGGACACCTGTCTACGAGCAGTACTTC.

The chain employs TRBV10-2 and TRBJ2-7; 8 bases align to TRBD1. Germline lookup yields CDR1 WSHSY and CDR2 SAAADI. The CDR3 consists of 14 residues. Trimming at V came to 4 bases and at J to 4 bases, leaving 6 bases not matched to a gene. The CDR3: CASSAGQGGYEQYF. CDR3 nucleotides: TGCGCCAGCAGTGCCGGACAGGGTGGTTACGAGCAGTACTTC.

The rearrangement links TRBV19 to TRBJ1-1; 7 bases align to TRBD1. There are 17 residues in the CDR3. Germline CDR1 LNHDA, CDR2 SQIVND (reference sequence). V shed 4 bases and J 1 base; nucleotides not matched to a gene: 12. The CDR3 loop is CASSTHGDRYRNTEAFF. The DNA of the CDR3 is TGTGCCAGTAGTACGCACGGGGACAGATATAGGAACACTGAAGCTTTCTTT.

Notes on this clone: Other nucleotide sequences from this sample produce the same CDR3. CDR3 in amino acids: CAWSVVYEQYF. The DNA of the CDR3 is TGTGCCTGGAGTGTTGTTTACGAGCAGTACTTC. The rearrangement links TRBV30 to TRBJ2-7; D is unresolved. This CDR3 contains 11 residues. V was shortened by 0 bases and J by 4 bases, with 4 bases between the two germline ends. Germline CDR1 and CDR2: GTSNPN and SVGIG (reference sequence).

V and J are TRBV28 and TRBJ2-7; no definite D call. The germline V gene encodes CDR1 MDHEN and CDR2 SYDVKM. Between the trimmed V and J ends, which lost 2 bases and 5 bases, there was a span of 13 bases. CDR3 size: 14 residues. In DNA form, the CDR3 reads TGTGCCAGCAGTTTACCCGGGTTCGTCCACGAGCAGTACTTC. Its protein product is CASSLPGFVHEQYF.

The rearrangement uses TRBV27 and TRBJ1-2; D may be TRBD1 (5 bases). Trimming removed 5 bases from V and 4 bases from J, with 14 bases in between. Germline V gene data show CDR1 as MNHEY and CDR2 as SMNVEV (reference sequence). The CDR3 length is 14 residues. CDR3 DNA: TGTGCCAGCAGTCCCGAGACAGCTATCTATGGCTACACCTTC. Translated: CASSPETAIYGYTF.

This chain links TRBV21-1 with TRBJ2-7. TRBV21-1 is a pseudogene segment. The CDR3 consists of 12 residues. The DNA for the CDR3 is TGTGCCAGCAGCAAGGGACCCTACGAGCAGTACTTC. Its protein is CASSKGPYEQYF.